This TCR beta chain was obtained from a study of cytomegalovirus exposure and HLA in healthy donors. Study as a whole: The same platform used for the approximately 670 first-cohort repertoires was also used for the 100 to 150 validation repertoires, as a later analysis reported. Study-level results: Three chains linked to CMV were shown in vitro to be specific for CMV antigens. Cytomegalovirus status was reportedly diagnosed by the classifier with high sensitivity and specificity. The authors enumerated 150 to 200 TCR beta chains as linked to cytomegalovirus.

The CDR3 sequence is 16 residues long. As regards this clone: The antigen is undetermined.

Libraries were prepared by immunoSEQ multiplex PCR; TCRdb keeps only in-frame clonotypes and omits some of them. In the table there are approximately 97,000 clones, about 95% of which are singletons. The J gene is TRBJ2-7, the V gene TRBV1; the table's D call, TRBD2, has no DNA check behind it. TRBV1 is termed a pseudogene. Sequencing was performed on PBMCs. The origin of this receptor is a woman aged 18-35 years in good health and CMV-seronegative. In nucleotides, the CDR3 is TGCACCAGCAGCCAGGAAACTAGCGGGGGGGCCTACGAGCAGTACTTC. The encoded protein is CTSSQETSGGAYEQYF.